The 20 T cell receptor beta chains reported below all come from one sample, sequenced in a study of cytomegalovirus exposure and HLA in healthy donors. A multiplex PCR was run with 60 Vbeta primers and 13 Jbeta primers. Clones were read by immunoSEQ multiplex PCR, and TCRdb kept only the in-frame ones, dropping some. The table records 75,000 to 90,000 clones, 60% to 80% of them present only once. Sequencing was carried out using PBMCs. The origin of the receptors is a woman between 40 and 55 years old in good health and CMV-seropositive.

This clone came up a few times. The chain joins TRBV5-4 to TRBJ2-2, with 10 bases that match TRBD2. V shed 5 bases and J 6 bases; nucleotides not matched to a gene: 10. Per the germline V gene, CDR1 is SGHNT and CDR2 is YYREEE (reference sequence). The CDR3 is 16 residues long. The DNA for the CDR3 is TGTGCCAGCAGTCCCTCGGGACTAGCGACGTCCGGGGAGCTGTTTTTT. Its protein is CASSPSGLATSGELFF.

The rearrangement uses TRBV7-6 and TRBJ2-6, with 8 bases identical to TRBD1. The V and J ends lost 4 bases and 2 bases, in that order; junction bases with no gene match: 1. This CDR3 region has 15 residues. Germline lookup yields CDR1 SGHVS and CDR2 FNYEAQ. The CDR3 loop is CASSSGQAGANVLTF. CDR3 sequence (DNA): TGTGCCAGCAGCTCGGGACAGGCTGGGGCCAACGTCCTGACTTTC.

This chain uses TRBV2 with TRBJ2-4; possible D gene TRBD2, 6 bases. V dropped 6 bases and J dropped 1 base, with 22 bases sitting between them. CDR1 and CDR2 (germline): SNHLY, FYNNEI. The length of the CDR3 is 18 residues. The CDR3 coding sequence is TGTGCCAGCAGATCTTCGAGGGGCGGGGTTGGGGCCAAAAACATTCAGTACTTC. It is translated as CASRSSRGGVGAKNIQYF.

The rearrangement links TRBV7-2 to TRBJ1-1; no definite D call. CDR1 is SGHTA and CDR2 is FQGNSA in the germline V gene. The V gene lost 8 bases and the J gene lost 1 base, with 17 bases spanning the gap. This CDR3 has 15 residues. As DNA, the CDR3 is TGTGCCAGCCGTCGTTTGTCTCTATCGAACACTGAAGCTTTCTTT. This sequence encodes CASRRLSLSNTEAFF.

V is TRBV13 and J is TRBJ2-3; 15 nucleotides match TRBD2. CDR3 length equals 16 residues. V gave up 5 bases and J gave up 4 bases; unmatched junction bases: 4. CDR1 is PRHDT, CDR2 FYEKMQ, per germline (reference sequence). CDR3: CASSTRTSGRADTQYF. The DNA for the CDR3 is TGTGCCAGCAGCACAAGGACTAGCGGGAGGGCAGATACGCAGTATTTT.

The J gene is TRBJ2-7, the V gene TRBV30; 9 bases match TRBD1. The V gene end was trimmed by 2 bases and the J gene end by 5 bases; junction bases not matched to a gene: 7. This CDR3 is 14 amino acids long. In germline, CDR1 is GTSNPN, CDR2 SVGIG (reference sequence). The DNA for the CDR3 is TGTGCCTGGAGTTCCGGGACAGGGATCAACGAGCAGTACTTC. Protein product: CAWSSGTGINEQYF.

V gene TRBV7-9 combines with J gene TRBJ2-5; 15 nucleotides match TRBD2. Trimming at V came to 4 bases and at J to 2 bases, leaving 8 bases not matched to a gene. CDR1 SEHNR and CDR2 FQNEAQ come from the germline V gene (reference sequence). CDR3 length: 18 amino acids. This chain's CDR3 is CASSSGLAGGTGQETQYF. The CDR3 DNA follows: TGTGCCAGCAGCTCAGGACTAGCGGGAGGGACCGGGCAAGAGACCCAGTACTTC.

V gene TRBV29-1 combines with J gene TRBJ2-1, with 14 positions matching TRBD2. Germline V gene data show CDR1 as SQVTM and CDR2 as ANQGSEA. There are 16 residues in the CDR3. With 5 bases clipped from V and 5 bases from J, the junction kept 8 bases outside the gene matches. CDR3 coding DNA: TGCAGCGTTTTGCGCGGACTAGCGGGGGGAGACAATGAGCAGTTCTTC. Protein: CSVLRGLAGGDNEQFF.

The chain recombines TRBV7-9 with TRBJ1-3; 8 nucleotides align to TRBD1. J gave up 2 bases and V 6 bases, and 3 bases lay outside the gene matches. The CDR3 runs 14 residues. Germline V gene sequence: CDR1 SEHNR, CDR2 FQNEAQ (reference sequence). The CDR3 nucleotides are TGTGCCAGCAGTGAGACAGGGGCTGGAAACACCATATATTTT. Residues: CASSETGAGNTIYF.

In this sample, this clone turned up once. The chain recombines TRBV5-4 with TRBJ2-7; TRBD2 might be the D (6 bases). Germline lookup yields CDR1 SGHNT and CDR2 YYREEE (reference sequence). This CDR3 is 15 amino acids long. V gave up 4 bases and J gave up 3 bases, with 17 bases separating them. The DNA for the CDR3 is TGTGCCAGCAGCCCCGGAGGGGCAGCCAGCTACGAGCAGTACTTC. Its protein product is CASSPGGAASYEQYF.

The chain is built from TRBV30 and TRBJ1-3; the D gene is possibly TRBD1 (5 bases). V lost 2 bases and J lost 0, with 11 bases in between. CDR3 length: 15 amino acids. The V gene's germline CDR1 is GTSNPN and CDR2 SVGIG (reference sequence). The CDR3 nucleotides are TGTGCCTGGAGTTCCGACAGTAGCTCTGGAAACACCATATATTTT. It translates to CAWSSDSSSGNTIYF.

The chain employs TRBV11-2 and TRBJ2-1; 9 nucleotides agree with TRBD2. This CDR3 region has 16 residues. Germline loops: CDR1 SGHAT, CDR2 FQNNGV. Unmatched junction bases numbered 14, after V lost 2 bases and J lost 12 bases. CDR3 sequence reads: CASSLLGSGSSTAQFF. Written as DNA, the CDR3 is TGTGCCAGCAGCTTACTAGGTAGCGGGAGTTCTACGGCGCAGTTCTTC.

The chain combines TRBV9 with TRBJ2-6; D uncertain. The V gene's germline CDR1 is SGDLS and CDR2 YYNGEE. The CDR3 length is 14 residues. With 4 bases removed from V and 0 bases from J, the gap between germline ends came to 5 bases. This chain's CDR3 is CASSSVSGANVLTF. The CDR3, as DNA: TGTGCCAGCAGCTCAGTCTCTGGGGCCAACGTCCTGACTTTC. The whole variable domain, filled in from reference TRBV9 and TRBJ2-6, reads DSGVTQTPKHLITATGQRVTLRCSPRSGDLSVYWYQQSLDQGLQFLIQYYNGEERAKGNILERFSAQQFPDLHSELNLSSLELGDSALYFCASSSVSGANVLTFGAGSRLTVL.

This sequence joins TRBV18 and TRBJ2-7, with a tentative D call TRBD1 (5 bases). Germline CDR1 reads KGHSH; CDR2 reads LQKENI. CDR3 length: 12 residues. Trimming took off 4 bases at V and 1 base at J, with 5 bases between the two ends. The CDR3: CASSQGSYEQYF. In DNA, the CDR3 is TGTGCCAGCTCACAGGGGTCCTACGAGCAGTACTTC.

CDR3 residues: CAWKTGAATASGNTIYF. The CDR3, as DNA: TGTGCCTGGAAGACAGGGGCCGCAACCGCCTCTGGAAACACCATATATTTT. The V and J genes are TRBV30 and TRBJ1-3, with TRBD1 identical over 8 bases. The germline V gene has CDR1 GTSNPN and CDR2 SVGIG (reference sequence). V lost 4 bases to trimming and J lost 0 bases; unmatched junction nucleotides: 11. This CDR3 region has 17 residues. Variable domain in full (rest from reference TRBV30 and TRBJ1-3): SQTIHQWPATLVQPVGSPLSLECTVEGTSNPNLYWYRQAAGRGLQLLFYSVGIGQISSEVPQNLSASRPQDRQFILSSKKLLLSDSGFYLCAWKTGAATASGNTIYFGEGSWLTVV.

J is TRBJ2-7 and V is TRBV30; the match to TRBD2 covers 8 bases. The ends lost 3 bases at V and 1 base at J; junction bases unmatched: 8. The CDR3 loop spans 15 amino acids. CDR1 GTSNPN and CDR2 SVGIG come from the germline V gene (reference sequence). CDR3 bases: TGTGCCTGGAGAAGAAACAGCGGGGGATCCTACGAGCAGTACTTC. It yields the protein CAWRRNSGGSYEQYF.

The chain uses TRBV4-1 and TRBJ2-3, with 13 bases identical to TRBD2. V was clipped by 0 bases and J by 2 bases; unmatched bases: 5. CDR3 length: 18 residues. Per germline, CDR1 MGHRA and CDR2 YSYEKL. The CDR3 loop reads CASSQEGTSGAPTDTQYF. DNA for the CDR3: TGCGCCAGCAGCCAAGAGGGGACTAGCGGGGCACCCACAGATACGCAGTATTTT.

The genes are TRBV2 and TRBJ2-2; 8 nucleotides line up with TRBD1. The germline V gene has CDR1 SNHLY and CDR2 FYNNEI. The CDR3 length is 17 residues. With V trimmed by 2 bases and J by 1 base, 6 bases remained unmatched. This CDR3 is CASSEYRGTGNTGELFF. For the CDR3, the DNA is TGTGCCAGCAGTGAATACCGGGGGACAGGGAACACCGGGGAGCTGTTTTTT.

V usage is TRBV19 and J usage is TRBJ1-5, with D perhaps TRBD1 (6 bases). This CDR3 region has 13 residues. CDR1 and CDR2 (germline): LNHDA, SQIVND (reference sequence). The V gene lost 5 bases and the J gene lost 7 bases, with 12 bases spanning the gap. The DNA of the CDR3 is TGTGCCAGTAGTGCGAACAGGGAACAGCCCCAGCATTTT. This sequence encodes CASSANREQPQHF.

The chain uses TRBV6-1 and TRBJ1-2, with 7 nucleotides matching TRBD1. J was trimmed by 8 bases and V by 10 bases; bases with no gene match: 13. The CDR3 contains 13 residues. The germline gives CDR1 MNHNS, CDR2 SASEGT. CDR3 sequence: CATERRGLGGYTF. Here the CDR3 DNA reads TGTGCCACCGAACGGAGGGGGCTGGGAGGCTACACCTTC.